Included here is one T cell receptor (beta chain) sequence, with context. This sample is drawn from a study of control samples from healthy donors and cancer patients. Sequencing was performed with immunoSEQ multiplex PCR; in TCRdb, only in-frame clones are kept and a portion is missing. The sample has some 22,000 clones; 84% are singletons. Material: PBMCs. The receptor's source is a man between 60 and 75 years old with colorectal cancer.

CDR3 loop: CASSIYPIRSYNEQFF. The CDR3 DNA follows: TGTGCCAGTAGTATATATCCGATCCGCTCCTACAATGAGCAGTTCTTC. The J gene is TRBJ2-1, the V gene TRBV19, with D uncertain. CDR1 is LNHDA and CDR2 is SQIVND in the germline V gene (reference sequence). This CDR3 contains 16 residues. V dropped 2 bases and J dropped 0 bases, with 11 bases sitting between them.